These 20 T cell receptor beta chains were all obtained from the same sample, sequenced in a study of vaccination and CD4 T cells after COVID-19. These TCRs' antigens remain unknown. Specified treatment: roughly 11-day PBMC culture with coronavirus spike peptide pools or control peptides (ViraFEST assay). Sequencing of cultured CD4+ T cell DNA used the Oncomine TCR Beta short-read assay. Each CDR3 protein gets one entry after TCRdb re-called the PCR reads with MiXCR. The sample lists roughly 10,000 distinct CDR3 sequences, approximately 50% occurring once. Source material: CD4+ T cells from blood, cultured in vitro. The receptors originated from a human donor who had recovered from COVID-19.

This clonotype was counted only a few times. The chain joins TRBV12-5 to TRBJ2-7; 8 bases map to TRBD2. Germline loops: CDR1 LGHNT, CDR2 FRNRAP. V dropped 0 bases and J dropped 6; count of bases not matched to a gene: 13. The CDR3 contains 17 residues. As DNA, the CDR3 is TGTGCTAGTGGTTTGGTAAAACAGCGGGAGCTCTTTGCCGAGCAGTACTTC. Translated, it gives CASGLVKQRELFAEQYF.

The chain uses TRBV4-3 and TRBJ1-4, with 7 nucleotides matching TRBD1. V lost 2 bases, J lost 8 bases, and 8 bases stayed unmatched. CDR3 size: 15 residues. CDR1 and CDR2 (germline): LGHNA, YSLEER. The CDR3 loop reads CASSQQGGFGEKLFF. The CDR3 DNA sequence: TGCGCCAGCAGCCAACAGGGGGGCTTCGGGGAAAAACTGTTTTTT.

There are a few counts of this clonotype. CDR3 sequence reads: CASSFPGNTEAFF. The CDR3 DNA reads TGTGCCAGCAGCTTCCCAGGGAACACTGAAGCTTTCTTT. The gene calls are TRBV11-2 and TRBJ1-1; no clear D gene. The V gene's germline CDR1 is SGHAT and CDR2 FQNNGV. This CDR3 has 13 amino acids. V lost 3 bases to trimming and J lost 1 base, with 6 bases between them.

The gene calls are TRBV12-3 or TRBV12-4 and TRBJ2-1; 13 bases fit TRBD2. CDR3 length equals 15 residues. Unmatched junction bases numbered 3, after V lost 3 bases and J lost 7 bases. The CDR3 DNA reads TGTGCCAGCAGTTTGTGGACTAGCGGGAGAAATGAGCAGTTCTTC. Its translation: CASSLWTSGRNEQFF.

This clonotype was detected only once. The genes are TRBV7-2 and TRBJ1-6, with TRBD1 matching over 8 bases. This CDR3 region has 16 residues. Unmatched junction bases numbered 13, after V lost 6 bases and J lost 9 bases. Germline CDR1 reads SGHTA; CDR2 reads FQGNSA. In nucleotides, the CDR3 is TGTGCCAGCAGTCCGTCGGCAGGGGGCGTTTTTTCACCCCTCCACTTT. It codes for CASSPSAGGVFSPLHF.

This clonotype was seen only a few times. V gene TRBV2 combines with J gene TRBJ2-7, with 7 bases aligning to TRBD1. Germline values: CDR1 SNHLY, CDR2 FYNNEI. V dropped 8 bases and J dropped 7; count of bases not matched to a gene: 5. The CDR3 is 11 amino acids. CDR3 protein: CASHRGGEQYF. The CDR3 DNA is TGTGCCAGCCACAGGGGCGGGGAGCAGTACTTC.

V is TRBV11-1 and J is TRBJ2-1, with D unclear. There are 16 residues in the CDR3. Germline V gene sequence: CDR1 SGHAT, CDR2 FQDESV (reference sequence). Trimming left V 5 bases short and J 0 bases short, with 14 bases between. The CDR3 loop is CASSARTPFSYNEQFF. CDR3 DNA: TGTGCCAGCAGCGCTCGGACCCCGTTCTCCTACAATGAGCAGTTCTTC.

V and J are TRBV20-1 and TRBJ2-7; possibly TRBD2 for D (7 bases). From germline, CDR1 is DFQATT and CDR2 SNEGSKA (reference sequence). V was pared by 6 bases and J by 7 bases, with 19 bases between. The CDR3 totals 13 residues. The CDR3 nucleotides are TGCAGTGCACCAGCCGGGGGGCCGGGGGAGCAGTACTTC. This codes for CSAPAGGPGEQYF.

V and J are TRBV5-1 and TRBJ1-3; tentative D call: TRBD1 (5 bases). The CDR3 covers 14 residues. In germline, CDR1 is SGHRS, CDR2 YFSETQ. Trimming shortened V by 1 base and J by 4 bases, and 9 bases separated the two germline ends. CDR3 DNA: TGCGCCAGCAGCTTGTCAGGGTACGGAAACACCATATATTTT. Its protein is CASSLSGYGNTIYF.

The chain couples TRBV6-2 or TRBV6-3 to TRBJ1-4, with D perhaps TRBD1 (5 bases). This CDR3 is 16 amino acids long. Germline CDR1 and CDR2: MNHEY and SVGEGT. Trimming took 2 bases from V and 8 from J, leaving 18 bases between them. CDR3 residues: CASSYDSVRPGEKLFF. The CDR3 bases are TGTGCCAGCAGTTACGATTCGGTCCGCCCAGGGGAAAAACTGTTTTTT.

The chain recombines TRBV27 with TRBJ2-2; unclear D gene. Germline lookup yields CDR1 MNHEY and CDR2 SMNVEV (reference sequence). V lost 7 bases and J lost 0, with 9 bases in between. The CDR3 is 14 residues long. The CDR3 spells CASKKQANTGELFF. In DNA form, the CDR3 reads TGTGCCAGCAAAAAGCAGGCGAACACCGGGGAGCTGTTTTTT.

This clonotype came up a few times. The chain combines TRBV20-1 with TRBJ1-5; 7 bases fit TRBD1. With 1 base clipped from V and 5 bases from J, the junction kept 11 bases outside the gene matches. The CDR3 contains 16 residues. The V gene's germline CDR1 is DFQATT and CDR2 SNEGSKA (reference sequence). The DNA for the CDR3 is TGCAGTGCTAGAGTCCGGTCAGGGGGTCCCTATCAGCCCCAGCATTTT. Amino acid sequence: CSARVRSGGPYQPQHF.

This chain uses TRBV27 with TRBJ2-1, with 9 bases matching TRBD1. The CDR3 loop spans 15 amino acids. Germline values: CDR1 MNHEY, CDR2 SMNVEV (reference sequence). The V segment lost 4 bases and the J segment 2 bases; nucleotides outside the gene matches: 3. For the CDR3, the DNA is TGTGCCAGCAGTTCCGGACAGGGGACCTACAATGAGCAGTTCTTC. It specifies CASSSGQGTYNEQFF.

This sequence joins TRBV27 and TRBJ2-5, with a tentative D call TRBD1 (5 bases). CDR1 MNHEY and CDR2 SMNVEV come from the germline V gene (reference sequence). With 1 base removed from V and 5 bases from J, the gap between germline ends came to 26 bases. This CDR3 spans 19 amino acids. The CDR3 spells CASSLFRPRLGMGQETQYF. The CDR3 DNA follows: TGTGCCAGCAGTTTATTCCGGCCCCGATTGGGAATGGGGCAGGAGACCCAGTACTTC.

The V and J genes are TRBV27 and TRBJ2-1, with 8 bases matching TRBD2. Germline V gene lookup returns CDR1 MNHEY and CDR2 SMNVEV (reference sequence). The J segment lost 2 bases and the V segment lost 2 bases, leaving 2 bases of the junction unmatched. The CDR3 sequence is 15 residues long. The DNA for the CDR3 is TGTGCCAGCAGTTTAGACGGGGGGGCCTACAATGAGCAGTTCTTC. Amino acid sequence: CASSLDGGAYNEQFF.

J is TRBJ1-5 and V is TRBV12-3 or TRBV12-4; D perhaps matches TRBD1 (5 bases). Deletions cut 3 bases from V and 5 bases from J, with 14 bases between. The CDR3 contains 15 residues. The CDR3 sequence: CASSFRQGLHQPQHF. CDR3 sequence (DNA): TGTGCCAGCAGTTTTAGGCAGGGTCTACATCAGCCCCAGCATTTT.

The V call is TRBV10-1, the J call TRBJ2-4, with TRBD2 as a possible D gene (6 bases). From germline, CDR1 is WNHNN and CDR2 SYGVQD (reference sequence). This CDR3 is 14 amino acids long. V was cut by 10 bases and J by 3 bases, with 16 bases left in between. CDR3 protein: CATGAPGVKNIQYF. As DNA, the CDR3 is TGCGCCACCGGTGCCCCGGGAGTCAAAAACATTCAGTACTTC.

This rearrangement joins TRBV7-9 to TRBJ1-2, with a possible D match to TRBD1 (6 bases). The V gene's germline CDR1 is SEHNR and CDR2 FQNEAQ (reference sequence). Deletions cut 5 bases from V and 6 bases from J, with 10 bases between. The CDR3 has 12 amino acids. CDR3 bases: TGTGCCAGCAGCCCCAGACAGGATGGCTACACCTTC. Its protein is CASSPRQDGYTF. Together with reference TRBV7-9 and TRBJ1-2, the CDR3 gives the full variable domain: DTGVSQNPRHKITKRGQNVTFRCDPISEHNRLYWYRQTLGQGPEFLTYFQNEAQLEKSRLLSDRFSAERPKGSFSTLEIQRTEQGDSAMYLCASSPRQDGYTFGSGTRLTVV.

J is TRBJ1-6 and V is TRBV2; TRBD1 agrees at 7 bases. The CDR3 sequence is 15 residues long. Germline assignment: CDR1 SNHLY and CDR2 FYNNEI. V lost 10 bases and J lost 6; bases outside the gene matches: 12. Here the CDR3 DNA reads TGTGCCACCACCTTACAGGGGCAGCGTAATTCACCCCTCCACTTT. It yields the protein CATTLQGQRNSPLHF.

This clonotype was detected a few times. This chain uses TRBV6-1 with TRBJ2-7; D is perhaps TRBD1 (6 bases). This CDR3 contains 15 residues. Trimming pared 6 bases from V and 0 bases from J, leaving 15 bases between. The V gene's germline CDR1 is MNHNS and CDR2 SASEGT. The CDR3 loop reads CASRPTGWVSYEQYF. The CDR3 DNA reads as TGTGCCAGCAGGCCTACAGGGTGGGTCTCCTACGAGCAGTACTTC.